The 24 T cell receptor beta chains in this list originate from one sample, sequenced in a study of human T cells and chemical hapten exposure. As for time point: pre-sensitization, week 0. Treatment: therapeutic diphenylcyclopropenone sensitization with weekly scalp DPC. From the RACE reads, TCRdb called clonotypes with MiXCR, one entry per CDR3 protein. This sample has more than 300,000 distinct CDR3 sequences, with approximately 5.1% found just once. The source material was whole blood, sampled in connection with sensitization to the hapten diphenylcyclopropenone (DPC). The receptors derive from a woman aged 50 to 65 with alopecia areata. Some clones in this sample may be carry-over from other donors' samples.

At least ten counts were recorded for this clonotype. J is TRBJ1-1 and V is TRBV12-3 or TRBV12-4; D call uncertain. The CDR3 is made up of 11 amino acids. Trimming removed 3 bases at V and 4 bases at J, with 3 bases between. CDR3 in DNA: TGTGCCAGCAGTTTCGGCACTGAAGCTTTCTTT. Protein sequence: CASSFGTEAFF.

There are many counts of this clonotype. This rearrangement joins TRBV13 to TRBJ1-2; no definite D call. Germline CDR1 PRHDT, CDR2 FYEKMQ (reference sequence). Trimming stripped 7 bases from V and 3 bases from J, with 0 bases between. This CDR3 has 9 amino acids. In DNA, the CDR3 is TGTGCCAGCAACTATGGCTACACCTTC. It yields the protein CASNYGYTF.

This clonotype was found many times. CDR3 residues: CSAILGQGLSEQFF. The CDR3 nucleotides are TGCAGTGCAATTTTGGGACAGGGTCTAAGTGAGCAGTTCTTC. This rearrangement joins TRBV20-1 to TRBJ2-1; 9 nucleotides match TRBD1. The CDR3 sequence is 14 residues long. The ends lost 6 bases at V and 9 bases at J; junction bases unmatched: 12. Germline V CDR1 and CDR2: DFQATT, SNEGSKA (reference sequence).

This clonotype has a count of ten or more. CDR3 DNA sequence: TGTGCCAGCCGTTTCCTAGATACGCAGTATTTT. Translated: CASRFLDTQYF. The J gene is TRBJ2-3, the V gene TRBV6-5; D not resolved. The ends were cut back, 8 bases at V and 5 bases at J, with 8 bases in the middle. This CDR3 is built from 11 residues. Germline CDR1 reads MNHEY; CDR2 reads SVGAGI.

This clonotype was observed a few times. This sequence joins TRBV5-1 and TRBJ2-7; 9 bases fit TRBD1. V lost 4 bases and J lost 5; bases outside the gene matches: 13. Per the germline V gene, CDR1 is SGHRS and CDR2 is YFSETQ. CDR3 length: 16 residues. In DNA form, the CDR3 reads TGCGCCAGCAGCCAAAGCGGACAGGGGATGAGGGACGAGCAGTACTTC. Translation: CASSQSGQGMRDEQYF.

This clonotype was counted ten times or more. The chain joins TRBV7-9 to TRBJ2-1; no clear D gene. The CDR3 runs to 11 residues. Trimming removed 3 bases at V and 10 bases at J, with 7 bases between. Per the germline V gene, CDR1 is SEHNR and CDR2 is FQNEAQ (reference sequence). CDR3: CASSFLQEQFF. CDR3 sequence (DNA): TGTGCCAGCAGCTTTCTTCAAGAGCAGTTCTTC.

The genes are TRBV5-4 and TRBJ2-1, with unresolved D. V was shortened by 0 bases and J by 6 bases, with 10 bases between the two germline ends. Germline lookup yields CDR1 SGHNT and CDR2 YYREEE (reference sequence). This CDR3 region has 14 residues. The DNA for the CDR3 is TGTGCCAGCAGCTTGGAGGCGTTACCCAATGAGCAGTTCTTC. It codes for CASSLEALPNEQFF.

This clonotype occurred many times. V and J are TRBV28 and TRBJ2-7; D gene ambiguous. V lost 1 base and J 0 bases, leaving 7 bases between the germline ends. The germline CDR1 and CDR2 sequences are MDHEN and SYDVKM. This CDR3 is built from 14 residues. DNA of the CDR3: TGTGCCAGCAGTTTATACTCCTCCTCCTACGAGCAGTACTTC. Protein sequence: CASSLYSSSYEQYF.

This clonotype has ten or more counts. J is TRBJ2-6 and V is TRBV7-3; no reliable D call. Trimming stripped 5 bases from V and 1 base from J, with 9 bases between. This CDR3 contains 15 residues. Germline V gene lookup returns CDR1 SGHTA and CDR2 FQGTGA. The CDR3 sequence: CASSKRPSGANVLTF. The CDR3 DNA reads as TGTGCCAGCAGCAAGAGGCCTTCTGGGGCCAACGTCCTGACTTTC. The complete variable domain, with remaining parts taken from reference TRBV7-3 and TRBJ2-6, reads GAGVSQTPSNKVTEKGKYVELRCDPISGHTALYWYRQSLGQGPEFLIYFQGTGAADDSGLPNDRFFAVRPEGSVSTLKIQRTERGDSAVYLCASSKRPSGANVLTFGAGSRLTVL.

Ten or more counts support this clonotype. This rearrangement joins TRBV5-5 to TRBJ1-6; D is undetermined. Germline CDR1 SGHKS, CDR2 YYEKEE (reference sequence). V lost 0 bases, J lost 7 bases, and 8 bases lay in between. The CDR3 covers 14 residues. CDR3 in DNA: TGTGCCAGCAGCTTGGATGGGTTAAATTCACCCCTCCACTTT. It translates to CASSLDGLNSPLHF.

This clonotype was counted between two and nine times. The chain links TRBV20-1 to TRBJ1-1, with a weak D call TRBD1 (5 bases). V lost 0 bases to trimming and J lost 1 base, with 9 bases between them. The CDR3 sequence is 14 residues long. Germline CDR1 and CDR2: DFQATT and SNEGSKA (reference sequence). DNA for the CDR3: TGCAGTGCTAGAGATCAGGGTCGGAACACTGAAGCTTTCTTT. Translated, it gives CSARDQGRNTEAFF.

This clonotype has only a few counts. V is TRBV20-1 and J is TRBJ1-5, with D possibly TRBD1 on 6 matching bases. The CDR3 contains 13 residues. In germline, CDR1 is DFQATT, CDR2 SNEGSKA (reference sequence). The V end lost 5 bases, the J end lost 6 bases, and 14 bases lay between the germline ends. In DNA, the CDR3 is TGCAGTGCTTCCGAAGGAGGGGGTCAGCCCCAGCATTTT. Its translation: CSASEGGGQPQHF.

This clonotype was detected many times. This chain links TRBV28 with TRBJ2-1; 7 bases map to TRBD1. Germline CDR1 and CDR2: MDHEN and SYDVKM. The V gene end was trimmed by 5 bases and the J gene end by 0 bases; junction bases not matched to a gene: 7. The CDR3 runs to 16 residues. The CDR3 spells CASSRIQGNSYNEQFF. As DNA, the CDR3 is TGTGCCAGCAGTCGGATACAGGGGAACTCCTACAATGAGCAGTTCTTC.

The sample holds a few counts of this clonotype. CDR3 protein: CSARKREFTILSTDTQYF. The CDR3 DNA is TGCAGTGCTAGGAAGCGGGAGTTCACCATACTTAGCACAGATACGCAGTATTTT. The chain joins TRBV20-1 to TRBJ2-3; 8 bases are shared with TRBD2. Trimming removed 3 bases from V and 0 bases from J; junction bases left unmatched: 14. This CDR3 contains 18 residues. CDR1 is DFQATT and CDR2 is SNEGSKA in the germline V gene (reference sequence).

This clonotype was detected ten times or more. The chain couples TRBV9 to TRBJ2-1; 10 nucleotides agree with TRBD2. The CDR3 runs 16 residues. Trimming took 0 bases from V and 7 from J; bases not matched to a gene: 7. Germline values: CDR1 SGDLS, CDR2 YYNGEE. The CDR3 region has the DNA TGTGCCAGCAGCGTAGGAGATAGCGGGAGGAGGAATGAGCAGTTCTTC. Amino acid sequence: CASSVGDSGRRNEQFF. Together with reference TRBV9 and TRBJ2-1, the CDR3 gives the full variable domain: DSGVTQTPKHLITATGQRVTLRCSPRSGDLSVYWYQQSLDQGLQFLIQYYNGEERAKGNILERFSAQQFPDLHSELNLSSLELGDSALYFCASSVGDSGRRNEQFFGPGTRLTVL.

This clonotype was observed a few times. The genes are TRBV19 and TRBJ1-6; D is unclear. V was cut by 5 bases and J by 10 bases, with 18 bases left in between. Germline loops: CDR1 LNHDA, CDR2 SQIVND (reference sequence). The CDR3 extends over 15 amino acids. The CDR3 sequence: CASSVRGPSGSPLHF. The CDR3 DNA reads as TGTGCCAGTAGTGTCCGAGGCCCCAGCGGGTCACCCCTCCACTTT.

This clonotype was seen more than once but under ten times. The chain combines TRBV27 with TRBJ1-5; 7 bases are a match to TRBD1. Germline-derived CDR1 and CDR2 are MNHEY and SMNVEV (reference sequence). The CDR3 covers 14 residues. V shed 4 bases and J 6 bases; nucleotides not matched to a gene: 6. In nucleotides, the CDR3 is TGTGCCAGCAGTTCCGGGACAGCACCTCAGCCCCAGCATTTT. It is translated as CASSSGTAPQPQHF.

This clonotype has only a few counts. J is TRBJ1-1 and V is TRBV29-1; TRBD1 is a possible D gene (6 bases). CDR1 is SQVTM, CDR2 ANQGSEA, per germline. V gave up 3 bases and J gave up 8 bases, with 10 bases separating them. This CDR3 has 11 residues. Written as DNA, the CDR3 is TGCAGCGTTGACTTTGGACAGGAAGCTTTCTTT. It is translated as CSVDFGQEAFF.

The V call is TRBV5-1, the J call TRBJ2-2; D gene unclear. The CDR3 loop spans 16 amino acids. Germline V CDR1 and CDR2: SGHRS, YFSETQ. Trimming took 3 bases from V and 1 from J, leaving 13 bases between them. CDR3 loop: CASSWGAAENTGELFF. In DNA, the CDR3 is TGCGCCAGCAGCTGGGGTGCGGCCGAGAACACCGGGGAGCTGTTTTTT.

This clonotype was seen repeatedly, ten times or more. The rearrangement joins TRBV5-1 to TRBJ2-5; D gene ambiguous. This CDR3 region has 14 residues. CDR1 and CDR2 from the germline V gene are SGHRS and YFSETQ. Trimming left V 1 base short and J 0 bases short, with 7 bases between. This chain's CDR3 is CASSLWLDQETQYF. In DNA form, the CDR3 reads TGCGCCAGCAGCTTGTGGCTGGACCAAGAGACCCAGTACTTC.

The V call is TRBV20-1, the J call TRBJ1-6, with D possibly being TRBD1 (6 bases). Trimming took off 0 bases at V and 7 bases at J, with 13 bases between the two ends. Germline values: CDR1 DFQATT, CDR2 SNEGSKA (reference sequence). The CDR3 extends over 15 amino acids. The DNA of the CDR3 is TGCAGTGCTAGAGAGGGGGCCTCGCGGAATTCACCCCTCCACTTT. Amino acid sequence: CSAREGASRNSPLHF.

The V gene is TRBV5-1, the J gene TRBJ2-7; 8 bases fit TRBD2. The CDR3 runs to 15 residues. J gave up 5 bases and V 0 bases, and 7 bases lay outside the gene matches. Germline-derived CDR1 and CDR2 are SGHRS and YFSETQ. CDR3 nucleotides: TGCGCCAGCAGCTTGGGTGGACTAGCTGAACACGAGCAGTACTTC. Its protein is CASSLGGLAEHEQYF.

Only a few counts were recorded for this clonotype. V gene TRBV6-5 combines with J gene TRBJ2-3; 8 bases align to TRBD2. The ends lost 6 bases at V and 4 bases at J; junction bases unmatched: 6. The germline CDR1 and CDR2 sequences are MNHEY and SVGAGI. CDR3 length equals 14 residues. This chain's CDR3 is CASSRTSLADTQYF. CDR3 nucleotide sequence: TGTGCCAGCAGCCGGACTAGCTTGGCAGATACGCAGTATTTT.

CDR3: CASSAGWDHSYNEQFF. Written as DNA, the CDR3 is TGTGCCAGCAGCGCCGGCTGGGACCACTCCTACAATGAGCAGTTCTTC. The chain carries TRBV7-8 and TRBJ2-1, with D perhaps given as TRBD1 or TRBD2 (5 bases each). The V gene lost 5 bases and the J gene lost 0 bases, with 14 bases spanning the gap. Germline lookup yields CDR1 SGHVS and CDR2 FQNEAQ. This CDR3 region has 16 residues.